Detailed here is one TCR beta chain. Its antigen is unknown. These data originate in a study of cytomegalovirus exposure and HLA in healthy donors. Study-wide results and limits: Later, an analysis found that TCR clusters from the first cohort tended to co-occur in the 120 or so validation repertoires. Published work reported that the classifier diagnosed cytomegalovirus status with high specificity and sensitivity.

TCRdb's copy holds only in-frame clones and misses some; the assay was immunoSEQ multiplex PCR. The sample has around 300,000 clones, 80% to 90% seen once. The CDR3 runs to 16 residues. Germline trimming cut 5 bases from V and 4 bases from J; bases unmatched to any gene: 11. Germline CDR1 and CDR2: MGHDK and SYGVNS. What was sequenced was PBMCs. The genes are TRBV25-1 and TRBJ2-1; 7 bases match TRBD1. The TCR sequence derives from a woman aged 18-35 years in good health and CMV-seronegative. The CDR3: CASSSPGQLSYNEQFF. CDR3 coding DNA: TGTGCCAGCAGTTCTCCGGGACAGCTTTCTTACAATGAGCAGTTCTTC.